This TCR beta chain was retrieved from a study of shared clonotypes between healthy human individuals. Broader study findings: A handful of donors showed sharing of approximately 5% of naive CD4 clonotypes.

TCRdb's copy holds only in-frame clones and misses some; the assay was immunoSEQ multiplex PCR. The profile shows 1.6 million or so clones, approximately 98.5% of them singletons. On this clone: Its antigen is unknown.

Germline V gives CDR1 SGHTA, CDR2 FQGNSA. CDR3 size: 14 residues. The junction had 5 bases not matched to a gene; V was cut back by 8 bases and J by 2 bases. The chain employs TRBV7-2 and TRBJ1-5; the match to TRBD1 covers 8 bases. The TCR comes from a man aged 25 to 40 in good health. The sequenced material came from naive CD4+ T cells sorted from blood. As for subset: CD45RA+ positively selected. The CDR3 is CASQQGAGNQPQHF. The CDR3 DNA reads TGTGCCAGCCAGCAGGGGGCGGGCAATCAGCCCCAGCATTTT.